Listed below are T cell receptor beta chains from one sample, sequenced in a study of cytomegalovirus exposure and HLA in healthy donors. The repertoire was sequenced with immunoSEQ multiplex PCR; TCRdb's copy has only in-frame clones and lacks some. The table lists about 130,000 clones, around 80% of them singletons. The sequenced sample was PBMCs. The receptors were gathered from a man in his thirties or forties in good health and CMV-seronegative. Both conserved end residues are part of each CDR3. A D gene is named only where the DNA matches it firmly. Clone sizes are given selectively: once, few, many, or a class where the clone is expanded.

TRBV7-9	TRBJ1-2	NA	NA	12	CASSSNSYGYTF	TGTGCCAGCAGCAGCAATAGCTATGGCTACACCTTC
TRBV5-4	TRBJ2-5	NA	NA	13	CASSPVPEETQYF	TGTGCCAGCAGCCCCGTCCCCGAAGAGACCCAGTACTTC
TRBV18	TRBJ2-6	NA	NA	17	CASQPRGSDAGANVLTF	TGTGCCAGCCAACCGCGGGGTTCGGACGCTGGGGCCAACGTCCTGACTTTC
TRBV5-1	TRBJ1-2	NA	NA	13	CASSPVVNYGYTF	TGCGCCAGCAGTCCCGTCGTTAACTATGGCTACACCTTC
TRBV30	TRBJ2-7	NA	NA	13	CAWNGALSYEQYF	TGTGCCTGGAATGGGGCCCTCTCCTACGAGCAGTACTTC
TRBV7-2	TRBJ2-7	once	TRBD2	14	CASSASGVSYEQYF	TGTGCCAGCTCAGCTAGCGGGGTCTCCTACGAGCAGTACTTC
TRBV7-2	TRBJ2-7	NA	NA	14	CASSTHPAGGEQYF	TGTGCCAGCAGCACCCACCCCGCGGGCGGGGAGCAGTACTTC
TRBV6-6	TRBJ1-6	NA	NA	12	CASVQQGSPLHF	TGTGCCAGCGTTCAACAGGGCTCACCCCTCCACTTT
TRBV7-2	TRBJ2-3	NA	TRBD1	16	CASSLGQGLSTDTQYF	TGTGCCAGCAGCTTAGGACAGGGCCTTAGCACAGATACGCAGTATTTT
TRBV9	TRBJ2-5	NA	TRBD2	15	CASSVAGGEWETQYF	TGTGCCAGCAGCGTAGCTGGGGGGGAATGGGAGACCCAGTACTTC
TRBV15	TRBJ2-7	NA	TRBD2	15	CATSRRLAAPGEQYF	TGTGCCACCAGCAGACGACTAGCGGCACCTGGTGAGCAGTACTTC
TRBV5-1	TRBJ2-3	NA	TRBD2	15	CASSPRTSDTDTQYF	TGCGCCAGCAGCCCACGGACTAGCGACACAGATACGCAGTATTTT
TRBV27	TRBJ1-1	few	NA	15	CASSLSVRFSGGAFF	TGTGCCAGCAGTTTAAGCGTGCGGTTCTCGGGGGGCGCTTTCTTT
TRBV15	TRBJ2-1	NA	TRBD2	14	CATQTSGTYNEQFF	TGTGCCACCCAGACTAGCGGCACCTACAATGAGCAGTTCTTC
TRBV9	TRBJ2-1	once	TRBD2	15	CASSVDSGGYGEQFF	TGTGCCAGCAGCGTAGACTCGGGAGGGTATGGTGAGCAGTTCTTC
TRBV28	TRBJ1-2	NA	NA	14	CAAWRVSGNYGYTF	TGTGCCGCCTGGAGGGTATCGGGTAACTATGGCTACACCTTC
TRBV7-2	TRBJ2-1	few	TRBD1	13	CASSSQGATEQFF	TGTGCCAGCAGCTCGCAGGGGGCCACGGAGCAGTTCTTC
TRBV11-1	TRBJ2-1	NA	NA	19	CASSLSPSESKSSYNEQFF	TGTGCCAGCAGCTTATCACCCAGCGAATCGAAAAGCTCCTACAATGAGCAGTTCTTC
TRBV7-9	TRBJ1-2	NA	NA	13	CASSLREGEGYTF	TGTGCCAGCAGCTTACGAGAGGGTGAAGGCTACACCTTC
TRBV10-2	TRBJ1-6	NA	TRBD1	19	CASSESLGTGDSYNSPLHF	TGCGCCAGCAGTGAGTCGTTAGGGACAGGGGACTCCTATAATTCACCCCTCCACTTT
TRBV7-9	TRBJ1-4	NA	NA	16	CASSLETGWPNEKLFF	TGTGCCAGCAGCTTGGAAACAGGGTGGCCTAATGAAAAACTGTTTTTT
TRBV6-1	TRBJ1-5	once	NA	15	CASSEDGAPNQPQHF	TGTGCCAGCAGTGAAGATGGGGCGCCCAATCAGCCCCAGCATTTT
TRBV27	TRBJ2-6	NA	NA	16	CASSFRADSGANVLTF	TGTGCCAGCAGTTTTAGAGCTGACTCTGGGGCCAACGTCCTGACTTTC
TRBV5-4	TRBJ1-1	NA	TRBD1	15	CASSDKQGARTEAFF	TGTGCCAGCAGCGATAAACAGGGGGCGAGAACTGAAGCTTTCTTT
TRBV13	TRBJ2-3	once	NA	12	CASSFYTDTQYF	TGTGCCAGCAGCTTCTACACAGATACGCAGTATTTT
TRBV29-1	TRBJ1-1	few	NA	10	CSVLHFEAFF	TGCAGCGTATTACATTTCGAAGCTTTCTTT
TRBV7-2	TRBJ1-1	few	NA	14	CASSLNTGGTEAFF	TGTGCCAGCAGCTTAAACACCGGCGGCACTGAAGCTTTCTTT
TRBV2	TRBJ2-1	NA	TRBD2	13	CATLTSGRGEQFF	TGTGCCACCTTAACTAGCGGGAGGGGGGAGCAGTTCTTC
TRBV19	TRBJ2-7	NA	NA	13	CASSIDWAGSLNF	TGTGCCAGTAGTATAGATTGGGCGGGTTCCTTAAACTTC
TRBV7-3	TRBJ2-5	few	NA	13	CASSPLGQETQYF	TGTGCCAGCAGCCCTCTAGGCCAAGAGACCCAGTACTTC
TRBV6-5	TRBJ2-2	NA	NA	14	CASNYRGGTGELFF	TGTGCCAGCAACTACAGGGGGGGCACCGGGGAGCTGTTTTTT
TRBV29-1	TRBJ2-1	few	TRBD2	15	CSVEKTSGTVNEQFF	TGCAGCGTTGAAAAGACTAGCGGGACGGTCAATGAGCAGTTCTTC
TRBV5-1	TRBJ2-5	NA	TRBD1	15	CASSLAGTGEETQYF	TGCGCCAGCAGCTTGGCCGGGACAGGGGAAGAGACCCAGTACTTC
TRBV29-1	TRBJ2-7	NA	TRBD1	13	CSVLTGGSYEQYF	TGCAGCGTTTTGACAGGGGGAAGCTACGAGCAGTACTTC
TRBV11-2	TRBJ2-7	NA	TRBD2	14	CASTHLRGGYEQYF	TGTGCCAGCACCCACCTGCGGGGGGGCTACGAGCAGTACTTC
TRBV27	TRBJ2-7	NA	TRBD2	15	CASRKKALADYEQYF	TGTGCCAGCAGGAAGAAGGCCCTAGCGGATTACGAGCAGTACTTC
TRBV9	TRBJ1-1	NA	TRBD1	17	CASSVATGQTKNTEAFF	TGTGCCAGCAGCGTAGCTACGGGACAGACAAAAAACACTGAAGCTTTCTTT
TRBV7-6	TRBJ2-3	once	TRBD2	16	CASSPAGGPRGDTQYF	TGTGCCAGCAGCCCAGCGGGGGGGCCGAGAGGAGATACGCAGTATTTT
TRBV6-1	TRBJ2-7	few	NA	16	CASSEMSGTQGYEQYF	TGTGCCAGCAGTGAGATGTCCGGGACACAGGGCTACGAGCAGTACTTC